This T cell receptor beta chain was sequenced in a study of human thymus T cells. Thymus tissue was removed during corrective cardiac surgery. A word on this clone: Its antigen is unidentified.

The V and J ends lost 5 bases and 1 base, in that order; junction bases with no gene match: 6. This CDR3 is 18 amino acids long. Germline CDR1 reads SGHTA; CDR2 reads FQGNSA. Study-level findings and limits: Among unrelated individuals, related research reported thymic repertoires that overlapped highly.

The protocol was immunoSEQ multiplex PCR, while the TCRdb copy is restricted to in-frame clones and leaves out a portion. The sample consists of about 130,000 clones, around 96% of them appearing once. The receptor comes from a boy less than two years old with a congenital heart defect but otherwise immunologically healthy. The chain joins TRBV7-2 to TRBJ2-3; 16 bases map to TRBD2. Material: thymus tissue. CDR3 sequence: CASSLGLAGGQGTDTQYF. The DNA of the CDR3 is TGTGCCAGCAGCCTGGGACTAGCGGGGGGGCAGGGCACAGATACGCAGTATTTT.